This T cell receptor beta chain originates from a study of T cell responses to AZD1222 COVID-19 vaccine. Study background: Doses given second, at about 4 or about 12 weeks, were pooled.

The CDR3 has 12 residues. Germline loops: CDR1 LGHDT, CDR2 YNNKEL (reference sequence). The germline V and J ends were trimmed by 6 bases and 0 bases, with 3 bases remaining between them. This clone was found once. Data came from immunoSEQ multiplex PCR; TCRdb stores just in-frame clones and leaves some out. This table holds approximately 110,000 clones, around 90% found once. The input for sequencing was peripheral blood, taken on day 0 of AZD1222 vaccination. The TCR originated in an adult in good health. The chain carries TRBV3-1 (or the pseudogene TRBV3-2) and TRBJ1-3, with D uncertain. CDR3 sequence (DNA): TGTGCCAGCAGGGACTCTGGAAACACCATATATTTT. It specifies CASRDSGNTIYF.